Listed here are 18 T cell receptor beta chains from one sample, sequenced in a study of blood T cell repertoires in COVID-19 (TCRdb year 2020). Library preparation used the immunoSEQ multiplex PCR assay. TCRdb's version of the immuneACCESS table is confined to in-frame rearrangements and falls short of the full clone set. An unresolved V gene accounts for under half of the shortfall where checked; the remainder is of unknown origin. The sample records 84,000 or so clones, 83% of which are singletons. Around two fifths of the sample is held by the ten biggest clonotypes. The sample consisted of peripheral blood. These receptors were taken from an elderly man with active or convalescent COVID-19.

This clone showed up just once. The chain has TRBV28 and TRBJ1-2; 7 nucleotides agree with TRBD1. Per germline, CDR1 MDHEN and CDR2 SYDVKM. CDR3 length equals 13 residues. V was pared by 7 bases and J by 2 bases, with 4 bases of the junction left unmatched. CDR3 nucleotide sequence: TGTGCCAGCAATAGGGGGCAGAACTATGGCTACACCTTC. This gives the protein CASNRGQNYGYTF.

The CDR3 DNA sequence: TGTGCCACCAGTGATCCAACAGGGGGGACCGGGGAGCTGTTTTTT. Residues: CATSDPTGGTGELFF. The chain combines TRBV24-1 with TRBJ2-2; 8 positions match TRBD1. The CDR3 contains 15 residues. J was trimmed by 5 bases and V by 3 bases; bases with no gene match: 4. Germline-derived CDR1 and CDR2 are KGHDR and SFDVKD.

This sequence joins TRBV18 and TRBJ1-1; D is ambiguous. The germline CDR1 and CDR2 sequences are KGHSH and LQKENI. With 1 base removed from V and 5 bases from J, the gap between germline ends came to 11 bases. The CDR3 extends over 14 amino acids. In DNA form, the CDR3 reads TGTGCCAGCTCACCACAGGGCCCGGGGACTGAAGCTTTCTTT. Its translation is CASSPQGPGTEAFF.

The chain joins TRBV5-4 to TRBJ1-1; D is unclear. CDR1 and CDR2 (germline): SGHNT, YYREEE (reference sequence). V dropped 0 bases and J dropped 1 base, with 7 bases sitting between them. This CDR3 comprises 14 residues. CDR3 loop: CASSLVSGNTEAFF. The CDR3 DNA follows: TGTGCCAGCAGCTTGGTATCCGGGAACACTGAAGCTTTCTTT.

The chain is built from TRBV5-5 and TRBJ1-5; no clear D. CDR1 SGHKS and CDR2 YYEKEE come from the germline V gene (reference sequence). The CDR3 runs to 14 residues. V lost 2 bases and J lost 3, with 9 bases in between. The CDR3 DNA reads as TGTGCCAGCAGCTTAGGCAGGTACAATCAGCCCCAGCATTTT. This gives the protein CASSLGRYNQPQHF. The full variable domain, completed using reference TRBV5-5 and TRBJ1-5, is DAGVTQSPTHLIKTRGQQVTLRCSPISGHKSVSWYQQVLGQGPQFIFQYYEKEERGRGNFPDRFSARQFPNYSSELNVNALLLGDSALYLCASSLGRYNQPQHFGDGTRLSIL.

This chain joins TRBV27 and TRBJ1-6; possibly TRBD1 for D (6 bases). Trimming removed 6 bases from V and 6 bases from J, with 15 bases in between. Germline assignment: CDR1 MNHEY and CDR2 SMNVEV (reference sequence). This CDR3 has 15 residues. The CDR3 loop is CASRTPQGSNSPLHF. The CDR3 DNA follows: TGTGCCAGCAGGACTCCACAGGGATCTAATTCACCCCTCCACTTT.

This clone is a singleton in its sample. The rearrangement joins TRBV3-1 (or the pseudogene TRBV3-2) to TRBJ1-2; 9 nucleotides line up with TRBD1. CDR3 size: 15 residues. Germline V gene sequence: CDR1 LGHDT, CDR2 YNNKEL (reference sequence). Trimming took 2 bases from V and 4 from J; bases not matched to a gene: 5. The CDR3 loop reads CASSQRGQGSYGYTF. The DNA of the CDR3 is TGTGCCAGCAGCCAAAGGGGACAGGGAAGCTATGGCTACACCTTC.

The CDR3 region is CAISDRDSDSPLHF. Written as DNA, the CDR3 is TGTGCCATCAGTGACCGGGACAGCGATTCACCCCTCCACTTT. V is TRBV10-3 and J is TRBJ1-6, with 7 bases aligning to TRBD1. The CDR3 length is 14 residues. Germline CDR1 ENHRY, CDR2 SYGVKD. Unmatched junction bases numbered 4, after V lost 3 bases and J lost 8 bases.

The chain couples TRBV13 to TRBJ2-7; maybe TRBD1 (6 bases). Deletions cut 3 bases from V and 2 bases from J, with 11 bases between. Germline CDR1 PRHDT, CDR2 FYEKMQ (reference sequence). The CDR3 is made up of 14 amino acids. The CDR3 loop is CASSLGHPAYEQYF. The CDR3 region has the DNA TGTGCCAGCAGCTTGGGACACCCTGCCTACGAGCAGTACTTC.

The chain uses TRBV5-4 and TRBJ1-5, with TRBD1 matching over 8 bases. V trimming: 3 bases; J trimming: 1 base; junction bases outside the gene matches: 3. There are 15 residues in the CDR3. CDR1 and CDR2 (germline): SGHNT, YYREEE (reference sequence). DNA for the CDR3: TGTGCCAGCAGCTCGACAGGGGTCAGCAATCAGCCCCAGCATTTT. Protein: CASSSTGVSNQPQHF. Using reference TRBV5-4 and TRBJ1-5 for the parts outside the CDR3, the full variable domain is ETGVTQSPTHLIKTRGQQVTLRCSSQSGHNTVSWYQQALGQGPQFIFQYYREEENGRGNFPPRFSGLQFPNYSSELNVNALELDDSALYLCASSSTGVSNQPQHFGDGTRLSIL.

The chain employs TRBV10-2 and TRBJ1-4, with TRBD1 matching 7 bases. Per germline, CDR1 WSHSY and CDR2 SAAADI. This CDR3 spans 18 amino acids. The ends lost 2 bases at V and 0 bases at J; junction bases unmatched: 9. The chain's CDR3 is CASSEGWAGGTTNEKLFF. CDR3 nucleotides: TGCGCCAGCAGTGAGGGGTGGGCAGGGGGTACAACTAATGAAAAACTGTTTTTT.

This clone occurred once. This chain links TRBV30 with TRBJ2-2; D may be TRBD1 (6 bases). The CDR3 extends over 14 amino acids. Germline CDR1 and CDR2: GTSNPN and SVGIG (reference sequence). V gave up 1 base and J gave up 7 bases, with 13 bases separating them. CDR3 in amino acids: CAWSGGTPGGELFF. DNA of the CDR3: TGTGCCTGGAGTGGGGGGACACCCGGCGGGGAGCTGTTTTTT.

For the CDR3, the DNA is TGTGCCAGCAGCGTAGCTCCAGGGAGGTATGGCTACACCTTC. Protein: CASSVAPGRYGYTF. The gene calls are TRBV9 and TRBJ1-2; D is possibly TRBD1 (5 bases). This CDR3 spans 14 amino acids. Trimming took 0 bases from V and 5 from J, leaving 11 bases between them. The germline gives CDR1 SGDLS, CDR2 YYNGEE.

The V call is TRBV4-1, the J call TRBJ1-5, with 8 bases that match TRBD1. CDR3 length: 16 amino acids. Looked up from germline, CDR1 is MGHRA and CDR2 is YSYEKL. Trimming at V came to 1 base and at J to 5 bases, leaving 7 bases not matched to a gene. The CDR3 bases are TGCGCCAGCAGCCAAGGTGTGGGACAGGACCATCAGCCCCAGCATTTT. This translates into CASSQGVGQDHQPQHF.

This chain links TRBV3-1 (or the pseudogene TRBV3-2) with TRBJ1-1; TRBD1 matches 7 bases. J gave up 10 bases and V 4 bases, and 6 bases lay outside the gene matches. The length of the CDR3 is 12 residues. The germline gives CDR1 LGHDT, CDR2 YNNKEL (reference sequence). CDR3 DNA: TGTGCCAGCAGCCCTACAGGGGCGGGAGCTTTCTTT. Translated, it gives CASSPTGAGAFF.

The CDR3 region has the DNA TGCGCCAGCAGCTCCTCCGGGACAGGGGGAACTGAAGCTTTCTTT. It yields the protein CASSSSGTGGTEAFF. V is TRBV5-1 and J is TRBJ1-1, with 11 bases identical to TRBD1. The J segment lost 5 bases and the V segment lost 3 bases, leaving 6 bases of the junction unmatched. The V gene's germline CDR1 is SGHRS and CDR2 YFSETQ. CDR3 length: 15 residues.

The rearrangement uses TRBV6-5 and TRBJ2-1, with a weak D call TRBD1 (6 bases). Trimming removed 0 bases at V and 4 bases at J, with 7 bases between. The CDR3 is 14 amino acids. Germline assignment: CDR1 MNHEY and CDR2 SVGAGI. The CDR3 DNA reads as TGTGCCAGCAGTTACTCTGGACAGTACAATGAGCAGTTCTTC. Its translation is CASSYSGQYNEQFF.

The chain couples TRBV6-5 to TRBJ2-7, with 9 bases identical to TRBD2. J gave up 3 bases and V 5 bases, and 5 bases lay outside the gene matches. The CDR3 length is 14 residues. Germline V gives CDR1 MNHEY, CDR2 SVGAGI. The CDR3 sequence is CASSPGTSIYEQYF. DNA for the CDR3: TGTGCCAGCAGTCCAGGGACTAGCATCTACGAGCAGTACTTC.